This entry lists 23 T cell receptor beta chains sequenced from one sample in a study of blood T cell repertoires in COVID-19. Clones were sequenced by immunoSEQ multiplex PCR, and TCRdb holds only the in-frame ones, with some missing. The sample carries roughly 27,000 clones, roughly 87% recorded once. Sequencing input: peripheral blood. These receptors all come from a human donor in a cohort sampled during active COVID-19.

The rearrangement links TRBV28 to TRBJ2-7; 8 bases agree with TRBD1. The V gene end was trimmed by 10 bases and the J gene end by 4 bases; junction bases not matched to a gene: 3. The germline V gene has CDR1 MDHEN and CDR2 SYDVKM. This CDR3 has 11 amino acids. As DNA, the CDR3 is TGTGCCACCGGACAGGGTTACGAGCAGTACTTC. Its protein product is CATGQGYEQYF.

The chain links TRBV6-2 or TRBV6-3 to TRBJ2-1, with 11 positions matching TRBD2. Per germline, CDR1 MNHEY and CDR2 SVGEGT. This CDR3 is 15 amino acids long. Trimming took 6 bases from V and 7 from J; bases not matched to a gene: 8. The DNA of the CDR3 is TGTGCCAGCAGCAGTAGCGGGGGGGCGTTGAATGAGCAGTTCTTC. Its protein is CASSSSGGALNEQFF.

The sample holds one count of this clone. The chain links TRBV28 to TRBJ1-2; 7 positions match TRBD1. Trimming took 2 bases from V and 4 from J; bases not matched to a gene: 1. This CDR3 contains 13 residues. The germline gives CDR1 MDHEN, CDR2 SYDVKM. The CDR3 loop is CASSLPGGYGYTF. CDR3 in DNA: TGTGCCAGCAGTTTACCAGGGGGCTATGGCTACACCTTC.

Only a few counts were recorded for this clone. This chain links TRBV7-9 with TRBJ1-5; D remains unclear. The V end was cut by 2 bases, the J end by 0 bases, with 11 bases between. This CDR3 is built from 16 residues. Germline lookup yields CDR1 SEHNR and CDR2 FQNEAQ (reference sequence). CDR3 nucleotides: TGTGCCAGCAGCTTAAAACTGACATCTAGCAATCAGCCCCAGCATTTT. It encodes CASSLKLTSSNQPQHF.

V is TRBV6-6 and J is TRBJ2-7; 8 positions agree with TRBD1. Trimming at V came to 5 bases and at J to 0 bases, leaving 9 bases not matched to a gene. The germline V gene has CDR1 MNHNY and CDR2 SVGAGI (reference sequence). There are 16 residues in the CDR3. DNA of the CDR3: TGTGCCAGCAGTGCCCTACAGGGGGTCTTCTCCTACGAGCAGTACTTC. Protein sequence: CASSALQGVFSYEQYF.

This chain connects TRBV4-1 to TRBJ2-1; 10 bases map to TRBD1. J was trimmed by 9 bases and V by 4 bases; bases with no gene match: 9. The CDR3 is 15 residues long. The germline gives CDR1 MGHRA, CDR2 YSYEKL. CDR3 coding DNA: TGCGCCAGCAGCCCGGGACAGGGGCGGCTCTTTGAGCAGTTCTTC. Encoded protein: CASSPGQGRLFEQFF.

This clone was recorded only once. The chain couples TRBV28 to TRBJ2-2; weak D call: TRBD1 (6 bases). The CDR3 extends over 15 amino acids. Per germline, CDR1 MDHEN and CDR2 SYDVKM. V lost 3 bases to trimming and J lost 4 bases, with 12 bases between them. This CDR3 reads CASSFPGVRTGELFF. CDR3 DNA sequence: TGTGCCAGCAGTTTCCCAGGGGTACGCACCGGGGAGCTGTTTTTT.

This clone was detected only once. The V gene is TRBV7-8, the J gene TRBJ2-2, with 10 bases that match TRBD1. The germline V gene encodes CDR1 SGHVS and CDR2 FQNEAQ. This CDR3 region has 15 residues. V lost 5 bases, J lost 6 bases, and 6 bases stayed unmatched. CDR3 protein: CASSLGQGESGELFF. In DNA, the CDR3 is TGTGCCAGCAGCCTAGGACAGGGGGAGTCCGGGGAGCTGTTTTTT.

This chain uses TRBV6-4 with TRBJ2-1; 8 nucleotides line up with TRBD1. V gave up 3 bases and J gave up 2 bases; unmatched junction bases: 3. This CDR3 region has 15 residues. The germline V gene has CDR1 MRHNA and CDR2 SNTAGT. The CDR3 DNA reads TGTGCCAGCAGTGAAGGACAGGGTCCCTACAATGAGCAGTTCTTC. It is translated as CASSEGQGPYNEQFF.

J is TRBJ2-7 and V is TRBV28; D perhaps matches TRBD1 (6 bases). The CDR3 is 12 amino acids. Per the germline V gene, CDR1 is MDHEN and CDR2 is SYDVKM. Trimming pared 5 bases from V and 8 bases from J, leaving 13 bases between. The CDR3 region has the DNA TGTGCCAGCAGTCTCCGGGACAAAAAGCAGTACTTC. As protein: CASSLRDKKQYF. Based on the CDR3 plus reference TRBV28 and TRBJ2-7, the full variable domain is DVKVTQSSRYLVKRTGEKVFLECVQDMDHENMFWYRQDPGLGLRLIYFSYDVKMKEKGDIPEGYSVSREKKERFSLILESASTNQTSMYLCASSLRDKKQYFGPGTRLTVT.

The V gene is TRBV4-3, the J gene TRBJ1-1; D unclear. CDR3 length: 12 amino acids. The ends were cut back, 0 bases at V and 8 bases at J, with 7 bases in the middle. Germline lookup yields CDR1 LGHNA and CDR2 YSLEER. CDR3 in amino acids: CASSQDRREAFF. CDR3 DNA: TGCGCCAGCAGCCAAGATCGGCGGGAAGCTTTCTTT.

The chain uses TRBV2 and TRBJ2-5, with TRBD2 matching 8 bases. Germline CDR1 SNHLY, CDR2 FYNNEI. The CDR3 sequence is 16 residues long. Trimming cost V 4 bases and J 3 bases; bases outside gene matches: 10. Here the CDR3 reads CASSAGRGAMEETQYF. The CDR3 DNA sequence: TGTGCCAGCAGTGCGGGGCGGGGGGCGATGGAAGAGACCCAGTACTTC.

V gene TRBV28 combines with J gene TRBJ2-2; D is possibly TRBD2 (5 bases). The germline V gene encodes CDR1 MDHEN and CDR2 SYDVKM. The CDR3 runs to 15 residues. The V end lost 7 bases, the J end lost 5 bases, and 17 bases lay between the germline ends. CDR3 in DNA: TGTGCCAGCACCTCCGGGGTTATGCGGACCGGGGAGCTGTTTTTT. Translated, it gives CASTSGVMRTGELFF.

The CDR3 sequence is CASRSSLTGINTEAFF. The CDR3 region has the DNA TGTGCCAGCCGGTCCTCCTTAACAGGGATTAACACTGAAGCTTTCTTT. The rearrangement links TRBV19 to TRBJ1-1, with D perhaps matching TRBD1 (6 bases). CDR3 size: 16 residues. V was clipped by 9 bases and J by 2 bases, with 22 bases between them. Germline loops: CDR1 LNHDA, CDR2 SQIVND (reference sequence).

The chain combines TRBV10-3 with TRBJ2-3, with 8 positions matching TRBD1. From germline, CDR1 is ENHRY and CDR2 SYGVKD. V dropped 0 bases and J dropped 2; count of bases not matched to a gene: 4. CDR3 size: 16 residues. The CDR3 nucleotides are TGTGCCATCAGTGAGTCGGGGACAGGCACCACAGATACGCAGTATTTT. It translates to CAISESGTGTTDTQYF.

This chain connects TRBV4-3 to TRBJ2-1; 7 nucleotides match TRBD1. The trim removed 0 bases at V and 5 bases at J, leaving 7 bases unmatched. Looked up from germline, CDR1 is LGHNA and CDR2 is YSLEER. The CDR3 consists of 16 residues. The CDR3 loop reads CASSQEFDRDHNEQFF. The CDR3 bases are TGCGCCAGCAGCCAAGAGTTTGACAGGGACCACAATGAGCAGTTCTTC.

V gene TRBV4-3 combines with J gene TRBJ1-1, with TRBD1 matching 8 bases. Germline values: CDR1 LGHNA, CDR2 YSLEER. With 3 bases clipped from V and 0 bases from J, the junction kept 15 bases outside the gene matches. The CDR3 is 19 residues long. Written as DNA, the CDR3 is TGCGCCAGCAGCCATTCACTTCCTTGGACAGGGACTATGAACACTGAAGCTTTCTTT. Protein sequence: CASSHSLPWTGTMNTEAFF.

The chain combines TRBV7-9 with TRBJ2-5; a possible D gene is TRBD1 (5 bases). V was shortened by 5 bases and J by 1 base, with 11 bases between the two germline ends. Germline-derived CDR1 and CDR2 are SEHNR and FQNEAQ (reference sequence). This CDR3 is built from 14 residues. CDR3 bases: TGTGCCAGCAGCATTCGACAGCCCCAAGAGACCCAGTACTTC. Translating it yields CASSIRQPQETQYF.

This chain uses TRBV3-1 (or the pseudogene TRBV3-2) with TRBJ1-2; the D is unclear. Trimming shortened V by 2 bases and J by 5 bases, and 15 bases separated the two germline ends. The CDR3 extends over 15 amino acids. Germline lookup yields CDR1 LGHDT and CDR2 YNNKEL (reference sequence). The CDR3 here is CASSQSPSVGYGYTF. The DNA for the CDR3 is TGTGCCAGCAGCCAATCTCCCTCGGTCGGGTATGGCTACACCTTC.

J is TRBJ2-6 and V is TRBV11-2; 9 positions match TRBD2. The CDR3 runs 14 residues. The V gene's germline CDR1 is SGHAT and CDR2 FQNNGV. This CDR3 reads CASGGWSGANVLTF. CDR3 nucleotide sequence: TGTGCAAGCGGGGGGTGGTCTGGGGCCAACGTCCTGACTTTC. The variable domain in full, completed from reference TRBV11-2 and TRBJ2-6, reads EAGVAQSPRYKIIEKRQSVAFWCNPISGHATLYWYQQILGQGPKLLIQFQNNGVVDDSQLPKDRFSAERLKGVDSTLKIQPAKLEDSAVYLCASGGWSGANVLTFGAGSRLTVL.

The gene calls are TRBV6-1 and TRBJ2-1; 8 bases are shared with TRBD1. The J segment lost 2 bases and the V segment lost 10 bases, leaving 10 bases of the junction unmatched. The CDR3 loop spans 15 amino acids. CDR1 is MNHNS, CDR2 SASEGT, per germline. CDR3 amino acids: CATVFETGAYNEQFF. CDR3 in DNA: TGTGCCACCGTTTTTGAGACAGGGGCCTACAATGAGCAGTTCTTC.

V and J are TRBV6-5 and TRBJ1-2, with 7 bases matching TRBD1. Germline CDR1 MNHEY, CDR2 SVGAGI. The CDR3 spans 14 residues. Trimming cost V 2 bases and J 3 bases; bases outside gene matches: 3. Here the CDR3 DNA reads TGTGCCAGCAGTTACAGGGGGCGCGACTATGGCTACACCTTC. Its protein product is CASSYRGRDYGYTF.

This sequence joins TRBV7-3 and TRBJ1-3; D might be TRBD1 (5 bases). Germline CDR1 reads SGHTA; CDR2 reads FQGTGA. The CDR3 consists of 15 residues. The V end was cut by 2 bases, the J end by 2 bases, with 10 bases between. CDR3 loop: CASSLGGVAGNTIYF. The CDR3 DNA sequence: TGTGCCAGCAGCTTAGGGGGGGTAGCTGGAAACACCATATATTTT. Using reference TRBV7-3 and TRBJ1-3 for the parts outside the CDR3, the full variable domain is GAGVSQTPSNKVTEKGKYVELRCDPISGHTALYWYRQSLGQGPEFLIYFQGTGAADDSGLPNDRFFAVRPEGSVSTLKIQRTERGDSAVYLCASSLGGVAGNTIYFGEGSWLTVV.